The clone carrying this TCR beta chain came up many times. The antigen remains unidentified. The sample is drawn from a study of T cell repertoires in cytomegalovirus infection. About the study: Carrying CMV and the relevant HLA type showed in public TCR beta signatures.

There are 15 residues in the CDR3. V shed 7 bases and J 4 bases; nucleotides not matched to a gene: 10. In germline, CDR1 is MDHEN, CDR2 SYDVKM. One entry per CDR3 protein, called by TCRdb with MiXCR from the reads. Seen here are 150,000 to 200,000 distinct CDR3 sequences, approximately 19% observed once, and the top ten hold around 3.2%. Overall study findings and caveats: Clonotypes of TCR beta that were HLA-C-restricted and CMV-specific dominated the ex vivo response.

This chain uses TRBV28 with TRBJ2-7, with 10 bases identical to TRBD2. The sequencing sample was made of PBMCs. The clonotype comes from a human donor in good health (CMV status not recorded). Some clones in this sample may be carry-over from other donors' samples. This chain's CDR3 is CASTTLSGRIYEQYF. In DNA, the CDR3 is TGTGCCAGCACCACCCTTAGCGGGAGGATTTACGAGCAGTACTTC.